This T cell receptor beta chain derives from a study of T cells in Graves' hyperthyroidism and ophthalmopathy. Germline V gene sequence: CDR1 MNHNS, CDR2 SASEGT. The ends lost 4 bases at V and 6 bases at J; junction bases unmatched: 18. The CDR3 runs 18 residues. Researchers amplified the TCR beta CDR3 regions from RNA transcripts. Carried out on the TCR CDR3, a first-round RT-PCR used the HTBI primer set. A single record per CDR3 protein comes from TCRdb applying MiXCR to the multiplex PCR reads. The data show about 380,000 distinct CDR3 sequences, approximately 17% seen once. This clonotype was observed a few times.

The sequenced sample consisted of blood. J is TRBJ1-2 and V is TRBV6-1; 9 bases agree with TRBD1. The sequence was obtained from a man between 18 and 35 years old with Graves' ophthalmopathy. CDR3 protein: CASSAPLLRDREANGYTF. CDR3 sequence (DNA): TGTGCCAGCAGTGCTCCTCTACTTAGGGACAGGGAGGCTAATGGCTACACCTTC.